The 7 T cell receptor beta chains in this list originate from one sample, sequenced in a study of CD8+ T cells in alopecia areata. Reverse transcribed after extraction, RNA yielded cDNA as the sequencing template. Assay: immunoSEQ multiplex PCR; the TCRdb copy retains only in-frame clones and omits some. Of fewer than 150,000 clones listed, around four fifths are singletons. Sample treatment: oral pan-JAK inhibitor, 5-10 mg twice daily. The sample here was CD8+ T cells sorted from blood, taken at week 4, from a patient treated with tofacitinib. The receptor source for this set is a human donor with alopecia areata.

The rearrangement joins TRBV5-8 to TRBJ2-5; unclear D gene. Germline CDR1 reads SGHTS; CDR2 reads YDEGEE. CDR3 length equals 14 residues. Trimming removed 4 bases at V and 0 bases at J, with 10 bases between. The CDR3 here is CASSVQGYQETQYF. The DNA of the CDR3 is TGTGCCAGCAGCGTACAAGGGTACCAAGAGACCCAGTACTTC. Full variable domain (rest looked up from reference TRBV5-8 and TRBJ2-5): EAGVTQSPTHLIKTRGQQATLRCSPISGHTSVYWYQQALGLGLQFLLWYDEGEERNRGNFPPRFSGRQFPNYSSELNVNALELEDSALYLCASSVQGYQETQYFGPGTRLLVL.

The table lists this clone with a count of one. The chain couples TRBV4-3 to TRBJ2-3; 9 bases agree with TRBD1. This CDR3 spans 16 amino acids. V was pared by 0 bases and J by 3 bases, with 4 bases of the junction left unmatched. Germline CDR1 reads LGHNA; CDR2 reads YSLEER. CDR3 sequence: CASSQEGTGMTDTQYF. The CDR3 DNA reads TGCGCCAGCAGCCAAGAGGGGACAGGGATGACAGATACGCAGTATTTT.

The chain couples TRBV5-4 to TRBJ2-5; D remains unclear. TRBJ2-7 explains the end of the DNA better; the J call may be wrong. Germline CDR1 is SGHNT and CDR2 is YYREEE (reference sequence). This CDR3 spans 12 amino acids. The CDR3 is CASSLGENEQYF. CDR3 DNA: TGTGCCAGCAGCTTGGGAGAGAACGAGCAGTACTTC.

V and J are TRBV2 and TRBJ2-5; D perhaps matches TRBD1 (8 bases). This CDR3 region has 15 residues. Germline-derived CDR1 and CDR2 are SNHLY and FYNNEI. Trimming shortened V by 2 bases and J by 5 bases, and 15 bases separated the two germline ends. The CDR3 sequence is CASSEQQGGRETQYF. CDR3 nucleotides: TGTGCCAGCAGTGAACAACAGGGGGGGAGGGAGACCCAGTACTTC.

The rearrangement joins TRBV27 to TRBJ2-7, with 8 bases matching TRBD2. V lost 3 bases to trimming and J lost 2 bases; unmatched junction nucleotides: 9. This CDR3 is 16 amino acids long. Germline values: CDR1 MNHEY, CDR2 SMNVEV (reference sequence). CDR3: CASSFTSGGPAYEQYF. Here the CDR3 DNA reads TGTGCCAGCAGTTTCACCAGCGGGGGACCCGCCTACGAGCAGTACTTC.

This clone was observed a handful of times. The CDR3 loop is CASSQDNRYHSGNTIYF. The CDR3 DNA reads TGCGCCAGCAGCCAAGATAATAGATACCACTCTGGAAACACCATATATTTT. The chain carries TRBV4-3 and TRBJ1-3, with D unresolved. The CDR3 loop spans 17 amino acids. Trimming removed 0 bases from V and 0 bases from J, with 12 bases in between. Germline V gene data show CDR1 as LGHNA and CDR2 as YSLEER.

V is TRBV19 and J is TRBJ1-5, with D tentatively TRBD1 (5 bases). Germline-derived CDR1 and CDR2 are LNHDA and SQIVND (reference sequence). This CDR3 is 17 amino acids long. V lost 6 bases to trimming and J lost 2 bases, with 20 bases between them. The CDR3 loop reads CASRKGVPKGGNQPQHF. Here the CDR3 DNA reads TGTGCCAGTAGGAAAGGCGTTCCTAAAGGGGGCAATCAGCCCCAGCATTTT.